The 11 T cell receptor beta chains listed next were all sequenced from one sample in a study of PD-1 blockade in mismatch repair-deficient tumors. Sequencing used immunoSEQ multiplex PCR; TCRdb keeps in-frame clones, though not all of them. The table includes approximately 120,000 clones, roughly 86% detected once. The sequencing used peripheral blood, collected 44 weeks after starting pembrolizumab. These receptors all come from an adult with mismatch repair-deficient cancer.

The CDR3 is CASSFGRGGEQFF. The CDR3 DNA reads TGTGCCAGCAGCTTTGGGAGGGGGGGAGAGCAGTTCTTC. The genes are TRBV7-2 and TRBJ2-1, with D perhaps TRBD2 (7 bases). This CDR3 spans 13 amino acids. Germline V gene lookup returns CDR1 SGHTA and CDR2 FQGNSA. Trimming shortened V by 3 bases and J by 10 bases, and 13 bases separated the two germline ends.

This clone was picked up one time. The chain has TRBV19 and TRBJ1-2; possible D gene TRBD1, 6 bases. This CDR3 region has 14 residues. Germline lookup yields CDR1 LNHDA and CDR2 SQIVND (reference sequence). Trimming pared 5 bases from V and 4 bases from J, leaving 14 bases between. The CDR3 DNA reads TGTGCCAGTAGTTTGCCGGACAGAAGCTATGGCTACACCTTC. Its protein product is CASSLPDRSYGYTF.

The chain uses TRBV7-9 and TRBJ1-1; D unresolved. Germline V gives CDR1 SEHNR, CDR2 FQNEAQ (reference sequence). V was pared by 4 bases and J by 1 base, with 16 bases between. The CDR3 length is 16 residues. CDR3 residues: CASSSGGGEQNTEAFF. The CDR3 nucleotides are TGTGCCAGCAGCTCGGGAGGTGGGGAGCAGAACACTGAAGCTTTCTTT.

V and J are TRBV6-5 and TRBJ2-2, with D perhaps TRBD2 (5 bases). Germline-derived CDR1 and CDR2 are MNHEY and SVGAGI. The CDR3 is 14 residues long. V lost 2 bases, J lost 6 bases, and 10 bases lay in between. The CDR3 spells CASSYVSGSGELFF. The CDR3 region has the DNA TGTGCCAGCAGTTACGTCTCGGGGTCCGGGGAGCTGTTTTTT.

The J gene is TRBJ2-7, the V gene TRBV28, with 13 bases identical to TRBD2. Germline values: CDR1 MDHEN, CDR2 SYDVKM. With V trimmed by 2 bases and J by 6 bases, 7 bases remained unmatched. The CDR3 loop spans 16 amino acids. CDR3 residues: CASSLKVGLAGVEQYF. The CDR3 DNA reads TGTGCCAGCAGTTTAAAAGTCGGACTAGCGGGGGTCGAGCAGTACTTC. Based on the CDR3 plus reference TRBV28 and TRBJ2-7, the full variable domain is DVKVTQSSRYLVKRTGEKVFLECVQDMDHENMFWYRQDPGLGLRLIYFSYDVKMKEKGDIPEGYSVSREKKERFSLILESASTNQTSMYLCASSLKVGLAGVEQYFGPGTRLTVT.

This clone was seen more than once but under ten times. The chain combines TRBV30 with TRBJ2-5; D not resolved. V gave up 2 bases and J gave up 4 bases, with 5 bases separating them. Germline V gives CDR1 GTSNPN, CDR2 SVGIG (reference sequence). The CDR3 extends over 11 amino acids. CDR3 loop: CAWSMRETQYF. In DNA form, the CDR3 reads TGTGCCTGGAGTATGAGAGAGACCCAGTACTTC.

The V call is TRBV21-1, the J call TRBJ2-5. TRBV21-1 is a documented pseudogene. CDR3 length: 15 amino acids. The CDR3 nucleotides read TGTGCCAGCAGCAAAGGTCTTCCGGGGCTAGAGACCCAGTACTTC. Protein sequence: CASSKGLPGLETQYF.

This chain connects TRBV5-6 to TRBJ1-2, with D unresolved. This CDR3 spans 16 amino acids. The germline CDR1 and CDR2 sequences are SGHDT and YYEEEE. Trimming removed 7 bases at V and 7 bases at J, with 26 bases between. DNA of the CDR3: TGTGCCAGCGCCTCGCTCGAGGTTGCAGGACCCTCTGGCTACACCTTC. It codes for CASASLEVAGPSGYTF.

The V gene is TRBV27, the J gene TRBJ2-7, with 8 bases fitting TRBD1. The trim removed 5 bases at V and 4 bases at J, leaving 7 bases unmatched. This CDR3 comprises 14 residues. Germline V gene lookup returns CDR1 MNHEY and CDR2 SMNVEV (reference sequence). The CDR3 DNA follows: TGTGCCAGCAGTCCTGGGACAGGTCTGTACGAGCAGTACTTC. Residues: CASSPGTGLYEQYF.

The gene calls are TRBV11-3 and TRBJ2-1, with D possibly TRBD2 on 7 matching bases. CDR3 length: 15 residues. Looked up from germline, CDR1 is SGHNT and CDR2 is YENEEA. The ends were cut back, 5 bases at V and 12 bases at J, with 23 bases in the middle. The CDR3 region is CASSPRGGGYPRQFF. The DNA of the CDR3 is TGTGCCAGCAGCCCTAGAGGGGGGGGTTACCCACGGCAGTTCTTC. The entire variable domain, with the rest obtained from reference TRBV11-3 and TRBJ2-1, is as follows: EAGVVQSPRYKIIEKKQPVAFWCNPISGHNTLYWYLQNLGQGPELLIRYENEEAVDDSQLPKDRFSAERLKGVDSTLKIQPAELGDSAVYLCASSPRGGGYPRQFFGPGTRLTVL.

The rearrangement joins TRBV7-8 to TRBJ2-5; TRBD2 agrees at 7 bases. The length of the CDR3 is 15 residues. Germline lookup yields CDR1 SGHVS and CDR2 FQNEAQ. Trimming removed 7 bases from V and 3 bases from J; junction bases left unmatched: 11. The DNA of the CDR3 is TGTGCCAGCACGCCCGTCCGCGGGAGTGAAGAGACCCAGTACTTC. Translation gives CASTPVRGSEETQYF.